One and the same sample provided the 5 T cell receptor beta chains below, sequenced in a study of cytomegalovirus exposure and HLA in healthy donors. The protocol was immunoSEQ multiplex PCR, while the TCRdb copy is restricted to in-frame clones and leaves out a portion. The sample carries about 220,000 clones, just over 90% recorded once. The sequenced sample was PBMCs. The source of these receptors is a woman aged 18-35 years in good health and CMV-seronegative.

The CDR3 loop reads CASSLNAGGPYEQYF. The DNA for the CDR3 is TGTGCCAGCAGCTTAAATGCGGGAGGGCCCTACGAGCAGTACTTC. This sequence joins TRBV7-3 and TRBJ2-7; TRBD2 aligns across 9 bases. The germline V gene has CDR1 SGHTA and CDR2 FQGTGA. The V segment lost 1 base and the J segment 2 bases; nucleotides outside the gene matches: 3. CDR3 length: 15 residues.

CDR3 in amino acids: CASSVGSVATKEYF. The CDR3 bases are TGTGCCAGCAGCGTAGGCAGTGTAGCTACGAAGGAATACTTC. The chain links TRBV9 to TRBJ2-7; D ambiguous. The CDR3 extends over 14 amino acids. Germline V gene sequence: CDR1 SGDLS, CDR2 YYNGEE. Trimming shortened V by 0 bases and J by 13 bases, and 20 bases separated the two germline ends.

The rearrangement joins TRBV5-1 to TRBJ1-1; D gene uncertain. Trimming stripped 0 bases from V and 0 bases from J, with 9 bases between. This CDR3 has 15 residues. The germline gives CDR1 SGHRS, CDR2 YFSETQ. CDR3 amino acids: CASSLELRMNTEAFF. DNA of the CDR3: TGCGCCAGCAGCTTGGAACTCCGCATGAACACTGAAGCTTTCTTT.

V usage is TRBV6-5 and J usage is TRBJ2-7, with TRBD2 matching over 9 bases. Looked up from germline, CDR1 is MNHEY and CDR2 is SVGAGI. CDR3 size: 13 residues. The V gene end was trimmed by 11 bases and the J gene end by 3 bases; junction bases not matched to a gene: 8. CDR3 residues: CASSGLAYYEQYF. The CDR3, as DNA: TGTGCCTCATCGGGACTAGCCTACTACGAGCAGTACTTC.

The rearrangement links TRBV7-2 to TRBJ2-1; D might be TRBD2 (7 bases). CDR1 is SGHTA, CDR2 FQGNSA, per germline. V shed 5 bases and J shed 10 bases, with 15 bases lying between them. The CDR3 length is 13 residues. The CDR3 region has the DNA TGTGCCAGCAGCACCACAGGCGGGGGCGAGCAGTTCTTC. This codes for CASSTTGGGEQFF.